This note documents a single TCR beta chain sequence. This sample is part of a study of immune cell composition in non-small cell lung cancer. Normal lung was sampled as far from the tumour as possible, at least 3 cm. Data came from immunoSEQ multiplex PCR; TCRdb stores just in-frame clones and leaves some out. Among around 6,400 clones listed, over 60% were seen once. Sequencing was performed on non-adjacent lung tissue. This TCR derives from a human donor with non-small cell lung cancer.

This CDR3 is CAARREGKNTGELFF. The CDR3 nucleotides read TGCGCCGCCAGGAGGGAGGGGAAGAACACCGGGGAGCTGTTTTTT. The V gene is TRBV4-1, the J gene TRBJ2-2, with TRBD2 identical over 7 bases. This CDR3 spans 15 amino acids. Looked up from germline, CDR1 is MGHRA and CDR2 is YSYEKL. Losses at the gene ends were 11 bases for V and 1 base for J; bases not matched to a gene: 10.